This T cell receptor (beta chain) was found in a study of CXCR3-negative and CXCR3-positive naive CD8 T cells. UMI labels and 5' RACE were used to prepare the TRB cDNA libraries. From its re-call of the 5' RACE reads, TCRdb lists each CDR3 protein once, without DNA. The sample table includes 40,000 to 50,000 distinct CDR3 sequences. The CDR3 consists of 12 residues. CDR1 is SQVTM and CDR2 is ANQGSEA in the germline V gene. The sample was naive CXCR3- CD8+ T cells from blood. Subset: CD45RO-CCR7+CD27+CD95- naive CD8+ T cells lacking CXCR3 (TNR3-). The chain links TRBV29-1 to TRBJ2-7; the TRBD1 assignment by TCRdb is unverifiable without DNA. This receptor was obtained from a human donor in good health. Some clones in this sample may be carry-over from other donors' samples. CDR3 protein: CSVELAGVEQYF.